These 24 T cell receptor beta chains share one sample of origin, sequenced in a study of vaccination effects on CD4 cells after COVID-19 (dated 2022 in TCRdb). Their antigens remain unidentified. After roughly 11 days of culture, CD4+ T cells were isolated with the EasySep CD4+ T cell isolation kit. Two doses of either the BNT162b2 or the mRNA-1273 mRNA SARS-CoV-2 vaccine were administered to participants. Library construction relied on the immunoSEQ multiplex PCR assay. TCRdb stores this immuneACCESS table with in-frame sequences only. Part of the clones is absent; in the studies checked, under half of the shortfall reflects unresolved V genes, and no reason is known for the rest. This sample is represented by under 55,000 clones; under 80% of them were singletons. The ten largest make up 6.5% to 8.5% of the sample. The input for sequencing was CD4+ T cells from PBMCs cultured without peptide, taken after COVID-19 vaccination. The origin of the receptors is a human donor who received a COVID-19 vaccine.

This clone was seen only a few times. This rearrangement joins TRBV5-4 to TRBJ2-7; D ambiguous. Trimming stripped 0 bases from V and 5 bases from J, with 15 bases between. Germline assignment: CDR1 SGHNT and CDR2 YYREEE (reference sequence). This CDR3 has 15 residues. This CDR3 is CASSLAGASRHEQYF. Written as DNA, the CDR3 is TGTGCCAGCAGCTTGGCCGGAGCGTCTCGTCACGAGCAGTACTTC.

J is TRBJ1-6 and V is TRBV5-1; D gene uncertain. Germline V gene lookup returns CDR1 SGHRS and CDR2 YFSETQ. The CDR3 totals 15 residues. The ends were cut back, 4 bases at V and 0 bases at J, with 8 bases in the middle. CDR3 sequence reads: CASSPADSYNSPLHF. The CDR3, as DNA: TGCGCCAGCAGCCCCGCGGACTCCTATAATTCACCCCTCCACTTT.

As regards this clone: The sample carries other DNA sequences with the same CDR3. The DNA of the CDR3 is TGTGCCAGCTCACCCCCTACACGGACAGATACGCAGTATTTT. It is translated as CASSPPTRTDTQYF. The chain uses TRBV18 and TRBJ2-3; D call uncertain. Trimming shortened V by 3 bases and J by 3 bases, and 10 bases separated the two germline ends. The CDR3 loop spans 14 amino acids. Germline assignment: CDR1 KGHSH and CDR2 LQKENI.

The V and J genes are TRBV5-1 and TRBJ2-3; 8 nucleotides line up with TRBD2. There are 16 residues in the CDR3. V lost 4 bases and J lost 4; bases outside the gene matches: 11. In germline, CDR1 is SGHRS, CDR2 YFSETQ. This chain's CDR3 is CASSRGGAQSADTQYF. The CDR3 region has the DNA TGCGCCAGCAGCCGGGGGGGGGCACAGTCCGCAGATACGCAGTATTTT.

The V gene is TRBV2, the J gene TRBJ1-1; 7 bases agree with TRBD1. The CDR3 runs 15 residues. Trimming took 6 bases from V and 2 from J; bases not matched to a gene: 9. The V gene's germline CDR1 is SNHLY and CDR2 FYNNEI. CDR3 loop: CASRGGTALNTEAFF. CDR3 sequence (DNA): TGTGCCAGCAGGGGAGGGACAGCCCTAAACACTGAAGCTTTCTTT.

This chain joins TRBV25-1 and TRBJ2-1, with TRBD1 matching over 10 bases. Germline CDR1 and CDR2: MGHDK and SYGVNS. The CDR3 is 14 residues long. V was pared by 5 bases and J by 5 bases, with 3 bases of the junction left unmatched. CDR3 DNA sequence: TGTGCCAGCAGTCCCGGGACAGGGGACAATGAGCAGTTCTTC. The encoded protein is CASSPGTGDNEQFF.

The genes are TRBV7-6 and TRBJ2-1; TRBD1 agrees at 7 bases. CDR3 size: 15 residues. Looked up from germline, CDR1 is SGHVS and CDR2 is FNYEAQ. The ends lost 4 bases at V and 7 bases at J; junction bases unmatched: 10. The CDR3 nucleotides are TGTGCCAGCAGCTCCGGGTGGGACAGTCTGAATGAGCAGTTCTTC. It codes for CASSSGWDSLNEQFF.

The chain is built from TRBV6-1 and TRBJ1-5; the D gene is possibly TRBD1 (6 bases). The V gene lost 6 bases and the J gene lost 3 bases, with 12 bases spanning the gap. The CDR3 consists of 14 residues. CDR1 is MNHNS and CDR2 is SASEGT in the germline V gene. Written as DNA, the CDR3 is TGTGCCAGCAGCTATGGACAGTTCAATCAGCCCCAGCATTTT. The encoded protein is CASSYGQFNQPQHF.

The V gene is TRBV7-8, the J gene TRBJ2-2; 11 positions match TRBD2. The CDR3 has 19 residues. Germline CDR1 is SGHVS and CDR2 is FQNEAQ. The V gene end was trimmed by 3 bases and the J gene end by 1 base; junction bases not matched to a gene: 10. The CDR3 loop reads CASSLPGLAVKGNTGELFF. The DNA of the CDR3 is TGTGCCAGCAGCTTGCCGGGACTAGCGGTGAAGGGGAACACCGGGGAGCTGTTTTTT.

This clone was picked up one time. This chain joins TRBV5-4 and TRBJ1-2, with a tentative D call TRBD1 (5 bases). The CDR3 extends over 17 amino acids. CDR1 and CDR2 (germline): SGHNT, YYREEE (reference sequence). Trimming took 3 bases from V and 1 from J, leaving 19 bases between them. CDR3 sequence (DNA): TGTGCCAGCAGCTCCCCGATTCGGGGCATTGGTAACTATGGCTACACCTTC. Translating it yields CASSSPIRGIGNYGYTF.

The chain couples TRBV5-1 to TRBJ2-1, with 13 positions matching TRBD2. The V gene end was trimmed by 2 bases and the J gene end by 9 bases; junction bases not matched to a gene: 8. The CDR3 extends over 16 amino acids. Per germline, CDR1 SGHRS and CDR2 YFSETQ. CDR3 loop: CASSFGTSGGGFEQFF. The DNA for the CDR3 is TGCGCCAGCAGCTTCGGAACTAGCGGGGGGGGCTTTGAGCAGTTCTTC.

The rearrangement uses TRBV6-1 and TRBJ2-1; maybe TRBD1 (6 bases). This CDR3 region has 15 residues. The V end was cut by 1 base, the J end by 4 bases, with 11 bases between. Germline lookup yields CDR1 MNHNS and CDR2 SASEGT. CDR3 nucleotide sequence: TGTGCCAGCAGTGAAGGGCCAGGGGCATACAATGAGCAGTTCTTC. Residues: CASSEGPGAYNEQFF.

The table lists this clone with a count of one. This chain connects TRBV21-1 to TRBJ1-6; the D call of TRBD1 is as the table states it, not checked on the DNA. TRBV21-1 is a listed pseudogene. The CDR3 runs 15 residues. In DNA form, the CDR3 reads TGTGCCAGCAGCACAAAAAGGGACAGGAGTTCACCCCTCCACTTT. Amino acids: CASSTKRDRSSPLHF.

This clone turned up a few times. The rearrangement links TRBV12-2 to TRBJ2-3; the table calls TRBD2, which could not be checked here. TRBV12-2 is a pseudogene segment. The CDR3 contains 19 residues. In nucleotides, the CDR3 is TGTGCAAGTCGCCCAGAGGGGACTAGCGGGGACCATGGCACAGATACGCAGTATTTT. Protein sequence: CASRPEGTSGDHGTDTQYF.

This rearrangement joins TRBV7-9 to TRBJ1-3; 10 positions agree with TRBD1. V was pared by 5 bases and J by 3 bases, with 16 bases of the junction left unmatched. The CDR3 totals 19 residues. CDR1 is SEHNR, CDR2 FQNEAQ, per germline (reference sequence). CDR3 loop: CASSHPRRQGALRGNTIYF. The CDR3 bases are TGTGCCAGCAGCCACCCCAGGAGACAGGGGGCGCTTCGTGGAAACACCATATATTTT.

The V call is TRBV18, the J call TRBJ2-6; D possibly matches TRBD1 or TRBD2 (6 bases each). Germline CDR1 reads KGHSH; CDR2 reads LQKENI. The germline V and J ends were trimmed by 3 bases and 0 bases, with 18 bases remaining between them. The CDR3 has 19 residues. As DNA, the CDR3 is TGTGCCAGCTCACCCCCCCAGAGGGGGGCCCTCTCTGGGGCCAACGTCCTGACTTTC. This codes for CASSPPQRGALSGANVLTF.

The rearrangement uses TRBV24-1 and TRBJ2-1; D gene unclear. Trimming removed 4 bases from V and 8 bases from J, with 5 bases in between. Germline values: CDR1 KGHDR, CDR2 SFDVKD. CDR3 length: 11 residues. The CDR3 nucleotides read TGTGCCACCAGTGACCCCCATGAGCAGTTCTTC. Residues: CATSDPHEQFF.

This chain uses TRBV6-5 with TRBJ1-1, with TRBD1 as a possible D gene (6 bases). Germline CDR1 MNHEY, CDR2 SVGAGI. The CDR3 is made up of 15 amino acids. V lost 6 bases, J lost 7 bases, and 21 bases lay in between. The CDR3 region has the DNA TGTGCCAGCAGCGAGTCTGGGGGGCGCGTGGGTGAAGCTTTCTTT. Residues: CASSESGGRVGEAFF.

The rearrangement uses TRBV18 and TRBJ1-1, with 8 bases fitting TRBD1. Germline CDR1 is KGHSH and CDR2 is LQKENI. Trimming took 3 bases from V and 5 from J; bases not matched to a gene: 5. The CDR3 spans 14 residues. CDR3 in DNA: TGTGCCAGCTCACCGAAACAGGGGGGGACTGAAGCTTTCTTT. It translates to CASSPKQGGTEAFF.

The genes are TRBV6-5 and TRBJ1-2; 8 positions match TRBD1. J lost 8 bases, V lost 6 bases, and 8 bases had no gene match. The CDR3 totals 13 residues. CDR1 and CDR2 from the germline V gene are MNHEY and SVGAGI. The CDR3 sequence is CASRQQGGRGYTF. The CDR3 DNA sequence: TGTGCCAGCAGGCAACAGGGGGGCCGAGGCTACACCTTC.

This clone was recorded once. V is TRBV18 and J is TRBJ2-3; 7 bases are shared with TRBD1. Germline-derived CDR1 and CDR2 are KGHSH and LQKENI. The CDR3 sequence is 15 residues long. J gave up 3 bases and V 1 base, and 4 bases lay outside the gene matches. The CDR3 loop is CASSPRDRETDTQYF. Here the CDR3 DNA reads TGTGCCAGCTCACCACGCGACAGGGAAACAGATACGCAGTATTTT. Complete variable domain (other parts from reference TRBV18 and TRBJ2-3): NAGVMQNPRHLVRRRGQEARLRCSPMKGHSHVYWYRQLPEEGLKFMVYLQKENIIDESGMPKERFSAEFPKEGPSILRIQQVVRGDSAAYFCASSPRDRETDTQYFGPGTRLTVL.

CDR3 sequence reads: CASSQAPSSYEQYF. The CDR3 DNA reads TGTGCCAGCAGCCAAGCCCCCAGCTCCTACGAGCAGTACTTC. The rearrangement joins TRBV3-1 (or the pseudogene TRBV3-2) to TRBJ2-7; D remains ambiguous. V was trimmed by 1 base and J by 0 bases, leaving 7 bases between them. This CDR3 has 14 amino acids. The germline V gene has CDR1 LGHDT and CDR2 YNNKEL (reference sequence).

V is TRBV2 and J is TRBJ2-5; 7 bases agree with TRBD1. J gave up 5 bases and V 5 bases, and 11 bases lay outside the gene matches. The length of the CDR3 is 15 residues. The germline V gene encodes CDR1 SNHLY and CDR2 FYNNEI. Here the CDR3 reads CASSPGLRGKETQYF. DNA for the CDR3: TGTGCCAGCAGTCCGGGCCTCAGGGGGAAGGAGACCCAGTACTTC. The full variable domain, rest sourced from reference TRBV2 and TRBJ2-5, is EPEVTQTPSHQVTQMGQEVILRCVPISNHLYFYWYRQILGQKVEFLVSFYNNEISEKSEIFDDQFSVERPDGSNFTLKIRSTKLEDSAMYFCASSPGLRGKETQYFGPGTRLLVL.

The gene calls are TRBV18 and TRBJ2-7; D might be TRBD2 (7 bases). The CDR3 has 15 amino acids. V was trimmed by 2 bases and J by 1 base, leaving 12 bases between them. Per germline, CDR1 KGHSH and CDR2 LQKENI. The CDR3 loop reads CASSPGGGGSYEQYF. In DNA form, the CDR3 reads TGTGCCAGCTCACCAGGGGGCGGGGGATCCTACGAGCAGTACTTC.